This entry describes one T cell receptor beta chain. Its cognate antigen has yet to be identified. Per-nucleotide qualities are absent, and no much larger clonotype sits a single base away. The library was generated by the immunoSEQ multiplex PCR assay. DNA from the cultured, isolated CD4+ T cells was subjected to TCR beta CDR3 sequencing. The original methods were these. The analysis removed non-productive TCR sequences, trimmed reads to the CDR3 region, and retained only CDR3s that were 7 or more amino acids long. The MANAFEST web app was used to identify antigen-specific clonotypes by comparing expansion in peptide wells with expansion in reference cultures. Positive clones required FDR<0.05 expansion versus reference and all other wells, odds ratio above 5, and frequency above 0.1% in two replicate wells. Cross-reactive clonotypes were defined as significantly expanded in SARS-CoV-2 spike wells and in at least one common cold coronavirus spike condition. Using the stringdist R package, CDR3 similarity was measured by Levenshtein distance, and unrooted trees were constructed with ape in R 3.6.1. TCRdb took over this immuneACCESS table, retaining in-frame rearrangements with V and J assigned. Such tables are incomplete; in checked studies, under half of the missing clones stem from an unresolved V gene, and the remainder is unexplained. D and trimming come from the DNA, and the V and J calls and clone size come from that table. The sample table holds about 73,000 clones, of which 65% to 80% were seen once. The leading ten clones occupy roughly 2% of the sample.

CDR1 SGHRS and CDR2 YFSETQ are derived from the germline V gene. Trimming costs V 0 bases and J 1 base, and their ends lie 11 bases apart. Reading from cysteine to phenylalanine, the CDR3 counts 17 amino acids. Kept here is only the CDR3 DNA, which spans 51 bases and is read in frame from base 1. The data were taken from a study of vaccination effects on CD4 cells after COVID-19 (dated by TCRdb to 2022 to 2024). Background on the whole study: The ViraFEST assay stimulated PBMC with viral peptide pools and then used TCR sequencing to identify antigen-specific CD4+ T cell clonotypes by expansion. Across the study, the median time from the second dose to post-vaccine sampling was 72 days (range 14 to 241). Two million PBMC per well were cultured with 10 ug/ml peptides in IMDM containing around 5% human AB serum, approximately 9.1 IU/ml IL-2 and gentamicin. The study compared SARS-CoV-2 spike-specific CD4+ TCR repertoires before and after mRNA vaccination in COVID-19 convalescent patients and infection-naive vaccine recipients. A total of 9 to 11 COVID-19 convalescent patients and a few SARS-CoV-2-naive healthy vaccine recipients were included in the full study. The Oncomine TCR Beta short-read assay on an Illumina iSeq 100 was used to sequence cultures from other donors in the study.

Broader findings and caveats from the paper: Among healthy vaccine recipients, nearly all vaccine-induced clones were SARS-CoV-2 mono-reactive, and just 1 of 255 was cross-reactive with common cold coronaviruses. Limitations of the study were the small number of convalescent patients and the absence of early post-infection timepoints. Clones induced by infection and clones induced by vaccination both contracted markedly at late timepoints after vaccination, which fits with T cell responses waning over time.

After more than 9 days of culture, CD4+ T cells were isolated with the EasySep CD4+ T cell isolation kit. Two doses of either the BNT162b2 or the mRNA-1273 mRNA SARS-CoV-2 vaccine were administered to participants. None of the healthy vaccine recipients had a prior SARS-CoV-2 infection, which was confirmed by nucleocapsid antibody tests that came back negative both before and after vaccination. Half of the culture medium was replaced with fresh IL-2-containing medium on days 3 and 7. Unless noted otherwise, every peptide stimulation condition was grown in triplicate wells. Using Ficoll-Paque Plus gradient centrifugation, PBMC were separated from whole blood and then either used fresh or cryopreserved at -140C. The QIAamp micro DNA kit was used to extract genomic DNA from the cultured CD4+ T cells.

The input for sequencing was CD4+ T cells from PBMCs cultured without peptide, taken after COVID-19 vaccination. The clonotype comes from a human donor who received a COVID-19 vaccine. The rearranged segments are TRBV5-1 and TRBJ2-6; the D gene is perhaps TRBD1, from 5 matching bases. CDR3 protein: CASSLEGRASGANVLTF. Here is the DNA: TGCGCCAGCAGCTTGGAGGGCAGGGCTTCTGGGGCCAACGTCCTGACTTTC.